Listed below are T cell receptor beta chains from one sample, sequenced in a study of shared clonotypes between healthy human individuals. Only in-frame clones appear in the TCRdb table, and some are missing; sequencing was by immunoSEQ multiplex PCR. The repertoire holds hundreds of thousands of clones, with 85% to 95% as singletons. Sequencing used naive CD8+ T cells sorted from blood. These receptor sequences come from a woman aged 30 to 39 in good health. CDR3s include the opening cysteine and the closing phenylalanine or tryptophan. Each record gives: J gene, V gene, D gene, CDR3 protein. D genes are given only for firm matches.

TRBJ1-1 | TRBV30 | - | CAWSGSAGYTEAFF
TRBJ2-1 | TRBV5-1 | - | CASSPPKVGSGYNEQFF
TRBJ1-2 | TRBV7-6 | - | CASSLETGTIHGYTF
TRBJ2-7 | TRBV9 | TRBD2 | CASSEGLAGGPGNEQYF
TRBJ2-1 | TRBV19 | TRBD2 | CASSIRTSDNEQFF
TRBJ1-5 | TRBV7-9 | - | CASSRTPGPRKTNQPQHF
TRBJ2-7 | TRBV29-1 | - | CSVEGHRGEQYF
TRBJ2-7 | TRBV27 | TRBD1 | CASSETGTGVYEQYF
TRBJ1-2 | TRBV6-6 | - | CATAVINYGYTF
TRBJ2-1 | TRBV7-6 | TRBD2 | CASSRLADHNEQFF
TRBJ2-7 | TRBV7-9 | TRBD2 | CASSDMGGTSEQYF
TRBJ2-3 | TRBV2 | TRBD1 | CASSEWGQGTDTQYF
TRBJ1-2 | TRBV7-2 | TRBD1 | CASSLPYRGRIHGYTF
TRBJ2-1 | TRBV2 | TRBD1 | CASTGQGKVRNEQFF
TRBJ2-1 | TRBV27 | TRBD2 | CASREAGGPINEQFF
TRBJ1-2 | TRBV6-4 | TRBD1 | CASRPQQGFRGYTF
TRBJ1-2 | TRBV7-3 | TRBD1 | CASSPYYRDRKANYGYTF
TRBJ2-5 | TRBV4-1 | - | CASSQDLEETQYF
TRBJ1-1 | TRBV28 | - | CASSYGRGGLIDTEAFF
TRBJ1-4 | TRBV28 | - | CASSTGPSGANEKLFF
TRBJ2-1 | TRBV5-8 | - | CASSHPEQFF
- | TRBV4-1 | TRBD1 | CASSQDPDRGSYEQYF
TRBJ2-5 | TRBV4-1 | - | CASSQDRVLGETQYF
TRBJ2-3 | TRBV29-1 | - | CSVEDLRALSTDTQYF
TRBJ2-7 | TRBV5-1 | - | CASSDGDRHLYEQYF
TRBJ2-7 | TRBV19 | - | CASSISPANEQYF
TRBJ2-3 | TRBV9 | TRBD2 | CASSVGTSGWADTQYF
TRBJ1-2 | TRBV9 | - | CASSVKGEAYGYTF
TRBJ2-2 | TRBV2 | - | CASTFSHTGELFF
TRBJ1-5 | TRBV4-1 | - | CASSQEGPGVHQPQHF
TRBJ2-7 | TRBV21-1 | - | CASSSPKTGGHHEQYF
TRBJ2-7 | TRBV14 | - | CASSLSGSGEQYF
TRBJ1-1 | TRBV27 | - | CASSFGAGGNTEAFF
TRBJ2-2 | TRBV4-1 | TRBD2 | CASTPLGLAGSTGELFF
TRBJ2-7 | TRBV5-4 | TRBD2 | CASSSPSAGGPDEQYF
TRBJ2-1 | TRBV25-1 | - | CASRSGLINEQFF